This TCR beta chain was profiled in a study of T cell responses to AZD1222 COVID-19 vaccine. Study findings and constraints: Baseline seropositives among AZD1222 recipients totaled only five to seven. Elevations in Spike-specific TCR breadth and depth followed administration of two AZD1222 doses. Spike-wide vaccine-associated CD4 TCRs dominated at 160-218 and 743-854.

In the case of this clone: Its matching antigen is unknown.

Clones were read by immunoSEQ multiplex PCR, and TCRdb kept only the in-frame ones, dropping some. This sample yields 100,000 to 150,000 clones, of which around 85% are seen a single time; almost 4.5% belongs to the top ten. The source of this sequence is an adult who received the AZD1222 COVID-19 vaccine. This specimen consisted of peripheral blood, obtained 28 days after the second AZD1222 dose.

The CDR3 sequence is CASSPGSSQSYGYTF. CDR3 bases: TGTGCCAGCTCACCAGGATCGTCACAGAGCTATGGCTACACCTTC. The chain is built from TRBV18 and TRBJ1-2; D unresolved. Trimming pared 2 bases from V and 4 bases from J, leaving 14 bases between. The germline CDR1 and CDR2 sequences are KGHSH and LQKENI. The CDR3 loop spans 15 amino acids.